The rows below give T cell receptor beta chains drawn from one sample of a study of blood T cells in healthy people across ages. TCRdb reprocessed the 5' RACE reads with MiXCR, giving one entry per CDR3 protein. The sample has about 1 million distinct CDR3 sequences; 40% to 50% are singletons. The sequenced sample consisted of blood. These receptor sequences come from a woman in her sixties in good health. The CDR3 runs from the conserved cysteine through the conserved F or W. A D gene is named only where the DNA matches it firmly. Clone size appears in some rows only: once, few, many, or a class for an expanded clone.

J	size	V	D	DNA	CDR3
TRBJ2-7	-	TRBV5-6	TRBD1	TGTGCCAGCAGCTTAAAACCGTCAGGGACAGGTTACTCCTACGAGCAGTACTTC	CASSLKPSGTGYSYEQYF
TRBJ2-3	-	TRBV7-3	TRBD1	TGTGCCAGCAGCTTAACTGGTCAGGGGGTCGTAGATACGCAGTATTTT	CASSLTGQGVVDTQYF
TRBJ2-1	few	TRBV15	TRBD1	TGTGCCACCAGCAGAGAACAGGGGGCTTACAATGAGCAGTTCTTC	CATSREQGAYNEQFF
TRBJ2-7	few	TRBV20-1	TRBD1	TGCAGTGCTCTAAAACAGGGGGCCTACGAGCAGTACTTC	CSALKQGAYEQYF
TRBJ2-1	-	TRBV2	-	TGTGCCAGCAGTGAATTGGTTCTCACGCACAATGAGCAGTTCTTC	CASSELVLTHNEQFF
TRBJ2-7	many	TRBV29-1	-	TGCAGCGTGCGGAGTGCGTTAGGAGAGCAGTACTTC	CSVRSALGEQYF
TRBJ2-7	-	TRBV28	-	TGTGCCACGAGGTACGCGGCCTACGAGCAGTACTTC	CATRYAAYEQYF
TRBJ2-5	-	TRBV12-3/TRBV12-4	TRBD2	TGTGCCAGCAGTCCAGGGGTAGCGGGAGGTGGCGAGACCCAGTACTTC	CASSPGVAGGGETQYF
TRBJ2-2	-	TRBV5-6	TRBD1	TGTGCCAGCAGCTTCCGGACAGGTTCGAACACCGGGGAGCTGTTTTTT	CASSFRTGSNTGELFF
TRBJ2-7	-	TRBV14	-	TGTGCCAGCAGCCGGGGGCAATGGGGGGAGCAGTACTTC	CASSRGQWGEQYF
TRBJ2-3	-	TRBV14	-	TGTGCCAGCAGCCAACCCCTAGCCGGGAAGTACACAGATACGCAGTATTTT	CASSQPLAGKYTDTQYF
TRBJ2-1	-	TRBV28	TRBD2	TGTGCCAGCAGTTTATCCCCTGGACTAGCGGGAGGGAATGAGCAGTTCTTC	CASSLSPGLAGGNEQFF
TRBJ1-5	-	TRBV28	-	TGTGCCAGCAGTTTCTGGTTACGCGGCAATCAGCCCCAGCATTTT	CASSFWLRGNQPQHF
TRBJ1-2	-	TRBV12-3/TRBV12-4	-	TGTGCCAGCAGTTTAGGGACAGTAACCGGCTACACCTTC	CASSLGTVTGYTF
TRBJ1-6	few	TRBV28	-	TGTGCCAGCATCCTAGGGGTAAATTCACCCCTCCACTTT	CASILGVNSPLHF
TRBJ2-5	few	TRBV28	TRBD1	TGTGCCAGCAGTTTCTGGGAGAGGACAGGGGAAGAGACCCAGTACTTC	CASSFWERTGEETQYF
TRBJ1-1	-	TRBV29-1	-	TGCAGCGTAGCGGGACAAACAATTGAAGCTTTCTTT	CSVAGQTIEAFF
TRBJ1-2	few	TRBV29-1	-	TGCAGCGTTGGTGCGGATAACTATGGCTACACCTTC	CSVGADNYGYTF
TRBJ2-7	-	TRBV4-1	TRBD2	TGCGCCAGCGGCCAACCGACTAGCGGGTTTCCCTACGAGCAGTACTTC	CASGQPTSGFPYEQYF
TRBJ2-7	-	TRBV7-9	-	TGTGCCACCGGTGGACAGAGGTGGGACGAGCAGTACTTC	CATGGQRWDEQYF
TRBJ2-1	-	TRBV7-8	-	TGTGCCAGCAGCCCCCCAGAGGCGTACAATGAGCAGTTCTTC	CASSPPEAYNEQFF
TRBJ1-6	-	TRBV27	TRBD1	TGTGCCAGCACCAACCGACAGGGGCGGCAGAATAATTCACCCCTCCACTTT	CASTNRQGRQNNSPLHF
TRBJ2-5	few	TRBV27	-	TGTGCCAGCAGTGCACTGGCGGGAGAGACCCAGTACTTC	CASSALAGETQYF
TRBJ2-2	-	TRBV4-2	-	TGTGCCAGCAGCGCTATTACCGGGGAGCTGTTTTTT	CASSAITGELFF
TRBJ2-7	-	TRBV13	-	TGTGCCAGCAGCTTAGGTTCGGGGGGCGAGTGGTACGAGCAGTACTTC	CASSLGSGGEWYEQYF
TRBJ2-1	-	TRBV20-1	TRBD2	TGCAGTGCTAGGATTTATGGCGGGAGATTCAATGAGCAGTTCTTC	CSARIYGGRFNEQFF
TRBJ2-2	-	TRBV6-2/TRBV6-3	-	TGTGCCAGCAGGGACGGGGAGCTGTTTTTT	CASRDGELFF
TRBJ2-1	few	TRBV20-1	-	TGCAGTGCTAGAACCGGAAGGGAGCAGTTCTTC	CSARTGREQFF
TRBJ2-3	few	TRBV20-1	TRBD2	TGCAGTGCTAGGGGGCTAGCGGTGGCGTCAGATACGCAGTATTTT	CSARGLAVASDTQYF
TRBJ1-2	-	TRBV4-2	TRBD1	TGTGCCAGCAGCGAAGGGCAGGGGGTGAATGGCTACACCTTC	CASSEGQGVNGYTF
TRBJ2-1	few	TRBV7-9	-	TGTGCCAGCACTAAACAGGAAAGCTCCTACAATGAGCAGTTCTTC	CASTKQESSYNEQFF
TRBJ2-7	few	TRBV5-1	-	TGCGCCAGCAGCTTGGGTAGAGTGGCCTACGAGCAGTACTTC	CASSLGRVAYEQYF
TRBJ1-2	-	TRBV28	-	TGTGCCAGCAGTTGGGGGCGTAGAGGCTACACCTTC	CASSWGRRGYTF
TRBJ1-4	-	TRBV6-5	-	TGTGCCAGCAGTCCCTCCCGGGGGCCAAGTAATGAAAAACTGTTTTTT	CASSPSRGPSNEKLFF
TRBJ2-5	few	TRBV6-1	-	TGTGCCAGCAGTGAAAGTTATCCGTGGAGGGCAGAGACCCAGTACTTC	CASSESYPWRAETQYF
TRBJ2-5	-	TRBV27	-	TGTGCCAGCAGTCGCCGCGATGAGCAGTACTTC	CASSRRDEQYF
TRBJ2-7	-	TRBV5-5	TRBD2	TGTGCCAGCAGCGATATAGCGGGAGGGCCGTATGAGCAGTACTTC	CASSDIAGGPYEQYF
TRBJ2-4	few	TRBV9	-	TGTGCCAGCAGTACACCGGGGGTCATTCAGTACTTC	CASSTPGVIQYF
TRBJ1-4	-	TRBV7-9	-	TGTGCCAGCAGCTCAACCCGACAGTTCCGAGGTGAAAAACTGTTTTTT	CASSSTRQFRGEKLFF
TRBJ2-1	few	TRBV4-2	-	TGTGCCAGCAGCCAAGATTTTTCCCGCCCGAGCTCCTACAATGAGCAGTTCTTC	CASSQDFSRPSSYNEQFF
TRBJ2-7	few	TRBV20-1	TRBD2	TGCAGCGGGACCCTAGCGGGAGCGATCTACGAGCAGTACTTC	CSGTLAGAIYEQYF
TRBJ1-2	few	TRBV28	-	TGTGCCAGCACCGTCGGAGGAAACCTCGTCTATGGCTACACCTTC	CASTVGGNLVYGYTF
TRBJ2-5	few	TRBV9	TRBD2	TGTGCCAGCAGCACCAGTTTGGGGCGGGAGGCCCAGGGAGAGACCCAGTACTTC	CASSTSLGREAQGETQYF
TRBJ2-5	-	TRBV6-2/TRBV6-3	TRBD2	TGTGCCAGCAGCCCGACGGGACTAGCGGGAGGTGAGACCCAGTACTTC	CASSPTGLAGGETQYF
TRBJ2-7	few	TRBV6-1	TRBD2	TGTGCCAGCAGTGACGAGGTGGCACTAGCGGGTACCTACGAGCAGTACTTC	CASSDEVALAGTYEQYF
TRBJ2-3	-	TRBV20-1	TRBD2	TGCAGTGCTAGAGACCCCACTAGCGGGAGCAAAGATACGCAGTATTTT	CSARDPTSGSKDTQYF
TRBJ2-5	-	TRBV5-1	TRBD2	TGCGCCAGCAGCGCGGACAGGGTGGGACTAGCGGGAGGGCCATCTCGGTACTTC	CASSADRVGLAGGPSRYF
TRBJ2-3	once	TRBV9	-	TGTGCCAGCAGCCCCCTTCGAGGGGGTTTCCGCACAGATACGCGGTATTTT	CASSPLRGGFRTDTRYF
TRBJ2-7	-	TRBV21-1	-	TGTGCCAGCAGCAAAGCGAGTAGGGAGGCCCAGTACTTC	CASSKASREAQYF
TRBJ1-2	few	TRBV28	TRBD1	TGTGCCAGCAGTTTAATGGGACAGGGGGTCTATGGCTACACCTTC	CASSLMGQGVYGYTF
TRBJ1-5	-	TRBV24-1	-	TGTGCCACCAGTGACAGGGGCAATCAGCCCCAGCATTTT	CATSDRGNQPQHF
TRBJ2-5	-	TRBV11-2	-	TGTGCCAGCAGCCACGTAGGATTGCAGACGGAGCAGTACTTC	CASSHVGLQTEQYF
TRBJ2-7	many	TRBV27	-	TGTGCCAGCAGGGGAAGCAGCTCCTACGAGCAGTACTTC	CASRGSSSYEQYF
TRBJ2-6	-	TRBV3-1	TRBD2	TGTGCCAGCAGCCGCACCGGACTAGCGGGGGCCTCTGGGGCCAACGTCCTGACTTTC	CASSRTGLAGASGANVLTF
TRBJ2-5	once	TRBV5-1	TRBD2	TGCGCCAGCAGCAAGTTTTTGGGGGCTAGCGGGAAAGAGACCCAGTACTTC	CASSKFLGASGKETQYF